This paragraph covers one T cell receptor beta chain sequence. This clonotype was detected a few times. What this receptor recognizes is not known. Per-base qualities were not stored, and no clone one base away is much larger. This sample stems from a study of T cells after yellow fever vaccination (dated by TCRdb to the late 2010s). With regard to the full study: Libraries from fractions with low cell numbers were prepared with the SMART-Seq v4 Ultra Low Input RNA kit. Bulk TCR alpha and beta repertoires were sequenced longitudinally to track T-cell clones before and after primary and booster YFV17D yellow fever vaccination. Two healthy male donors, one aged 18 to 29 and one aged 30 to 40 years, made up the cohort. Blood samples were taken at several timepoints before and after primary and secondary immunization, and bulk PBMC replicates and cell subsets were isolated.

Taken from cysteine to phenylalanine, the CDR3 has 13 residues. The entry retains the CDR3 DNA only, 39 bases that are in frame from base 1. V drops 6 bases and J drops 9 bases, leaving 15 bases in between. For sequencing, an Illumina NovaSeq 6000 was employed. TCR cDNA was made using 5'RACE template switching, a step that added a universal primer site and unique molecular identifiers. Priming of cDNA synthesis was performed from both the TCR alpha and TCR beta constant segments. Two PCR steps were used to amplify libraries, with sample barcodes and sequencing adapters being added in the second step. Libraries were sequenced on Illumina HiSeq 2500 (2x100 bp) or NovaSeq (2x150 bp). The original methods were these. Demultiplexing of reads and collapsing into UMI consensus sequences were performed with MIGEC, and V(D)J alignment was carried out with MiXCR. Vaccine-responding clonotypes were identified with edgeR using replicate PBMC samples, with FDR below 0.01 and a log2 fold change above 5 up to day 15 being required. Bulk clonotypes were assigned CD4 or CD8 identity according to which sequenced CD4 or CD8 repertoire held them at higher abundance. TCRdb reran the public reads through fastp at Q25 and MiXCR, keeping productive beta chains. Each entry merges the rows of one CDR3 protein and shows their most common DNA and genes. The V and J calls were determined by TCRdb, not by the authors. Here the sample has about 430,000 distinct CDR3 sequences; 18% occur a single time. 15% to 20% of the sample comes from the top ten.

This specimen's treatment or condition label, interpreted: live attenuated yellow fever vaccine strain. At each blood-draw timepoint, two biological replicates of bulk PBMCs were obtained. A standard Ficoll-Paque protocol was used to isolate PBMCs from peripheral blood. RNA was extracted with TriZol from bulk PBMCs, CD4 and CD8 fractions, and dextramer-positive and dextramer-negative fractions. General conclusions and limits of the study: A small fraction of clonotypes appeared in both the CD4 and CD8 compartments, likely as a result of convergent recombination. The secondary T-cell response was found to be weaker but faster than the primary response, with a peak reached on day 5 rather than on day 15. The study included only a couple of donors, which limits how far the findings can be generalized. FACS-sorted repertoires could contain abundant contaminating clonotypes from the bulk population, so computational filtering was required. After the booster, most clones that had expanded after primary vaccination were detected again (about 97% of CD4 and around nine tenths of CD8), suggesting broad maintenance of memory.

Sequencing was performed on PBMCs, taken before the yellow fever booster vaccination. This sequence was found in a young man who received the YFV17D yellow fever vaccine. The chain uses TRBV12-3 or TRBV12-4 and TRBJ2-1; the best D guess is TRBD1, with 5 bases matching. The CDR3 region has the sequence CASRGDRVGEQFF. In nucleotide form, the sequence is TGTGCCAGCAGAGGGGATCGTGTCGGTGAGCAGTTCTTC.